The sample holds a few counts of the clone carrying this T cell receptor beta chain. The data are from a study of patients and donors after allogeneic stem cell transplantation. TCRdb processed the RT-PCR reads anew with MiXCR; each CDR3 protein has one entry. The data show approximately 200,000 distinct CDR3 sequences, more than 35% seen once. The sequenced sample was blood, either unsorted or a sorted T cell fraction (not recorded which). The receptor was derived from a human donor who was either an allogeneic HSCT recipient or a stem cell or donor lymphocyte infusion donor (not recorded which). It is not recorded whose cells these are; they may come from a transplant donor.

In DNA form, the CDR3 reads TGTGCCATCAGTTCCCGACAGGGGGCCGCCTATGGCTACACCTTC. This sequence encodes CAISSRQGAAYGYTF. The chain is built from TRBV10-3 and TRBJ1-2; 10 bases line up with TRBD1. CDR1 is ENHRY and CDR2 is SYGVKD in the germline V gene. J was trimmed by 4 bases and V by 5 bases; bases with no gene match: 7. This CDR3 has 15 residues.